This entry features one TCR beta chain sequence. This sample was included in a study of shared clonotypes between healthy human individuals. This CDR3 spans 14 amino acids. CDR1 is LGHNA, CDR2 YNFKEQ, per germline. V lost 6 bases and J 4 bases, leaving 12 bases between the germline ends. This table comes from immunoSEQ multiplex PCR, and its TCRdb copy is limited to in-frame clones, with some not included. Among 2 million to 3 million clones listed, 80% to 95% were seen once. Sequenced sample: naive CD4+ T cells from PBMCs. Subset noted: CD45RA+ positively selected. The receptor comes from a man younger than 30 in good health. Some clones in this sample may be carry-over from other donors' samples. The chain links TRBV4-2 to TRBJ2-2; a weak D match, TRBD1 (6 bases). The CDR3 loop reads CASSPAGVTGELFF. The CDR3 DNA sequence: TGTGCCAGCAGTCCCGCAGGGGTCACCGGGGAGCTGTTTTTT.